These 8 T cell receptor beta chains share one sample of origin, sequenced in a study of T cell repertoires in cytomegalovirus infection. Each CDR3 protein gets one entry after TCRdb re-called the reads with MiXCR. The table shows more than 250,000 distinct CDR3 sequences, with roughly 15% occurring only once. The sample consisted of PBMCs. The source is a human donor in good health (CMV status not recorded). Some clones in this sample may be carry-over from other donors' samples.

This clonotype was picked up a small number of times. V and J are TRBV10-3 and TRBJ2-7; the match to TRBD1 covers 9 bases. CDR3 length equals 15 residues. V trimming: 4 bases; J trimming: 6 bases; junction bases outside the gene matches: 10. CDR1 ENHRY and CDR2 SYGVKD come from the germline V gene. The CDR3 loop reads CAISAPGTGLGEQYF. CDR3 bases: TGTGCCATCAGTGCTCCCGGGACAGGGCTTGGCGAGCAGTACTTC.

This clonotype occurred many times. The J gene is TRBJ1-6, the V gene TRBV12-3 or TRBV12-4; possible D gene TRBD1, 5 bases. CDR3 length: 15 residues. V shed 6 bases and J shed 1 base, with 10 bases lying between them. The CDR3 spells CASSWGGSYNSPLHF. The CDR3 nucleotides read TGTGCCAGCAGCTGGGGGGGTTCCTATAATTCACCCCTCCACTTT.

The J gene is TRBJ1-5, the V gene TRBV2, with D possibly TRBD1 on 6 matching bases. V gave up 4 bases and J gave up 5 bases, with 9 bases separating them. The CDR3 runs to 13 residues. CDR1 is SNHLY, CDR2 FYNNEI, per germline. The CDR3 loop is CASSGGGYQPQHF. Written as DNA, the CDR3 is TGTGCCAGCAGTGGGGGGGGCTATCAGCCCCAGCATTTT.

V gene TRBV20-1 combines with J gene TRBJ1-2; D not certain. This CDR3 contains 12 residues. Trimming shortened V by 7 bases and J by 5 bases, and 14 bases separated the two germline ends. The germline V gene has CDR1 DFQATT and CDR2 SNEGSKA (reference sequence). The CDR3 sequence: CSVKTDPYGYTF. CDR3 nucleotide sequence: TGCAGTGTTAAGACGGACCCATATGGCTACACCTTC.

This clonotype was counted many times. V and J are TRBV7-9 and TRBJ1-3; TRBD1 might be the D (6 bases). Germline V CDR1 and CDR2: SEHNR, FQNEAQ (reference sequence). V lost 4 bases and J 0 bases, leaving 13 bases between the germline ends. This CDR3 comprises 16 residues. As DNA, the CDR3 is TGTGCCAGCAGCTACGCCCGGGACACCTCTGGAAACACCATATATTTT. Protein: CASSYARDTSGNTIYF.

The genes are TRBV20-1 and TRBJ2-1; 9 nucleotides align to TRBD2. This CDR3 has 13 residues. CDR1 DFQATT and CDR2 SNEGSKA come from the germline V gene (reference sequence). V gave up 2 bases and J gave up 7 bases; unmatched junction bases: 3. The CDR3 protein is CSARLAGLNEQFF. The CDR3 DNA sequence: TGCAGTGCTAGACTAGCGGGGTTGAATGAGCAGTTCTTC.

The chain employs TRBV15 and TRBJ1-2; tentatively, D is TRBD1 (5 bases). Trimming took off 0 bases at V and 7 bases at J, with 12 bases between the two ends. Germline lookup yields CDR1 LNHNV and CDR2 YYDKDF (reference sequence). This CDR3 comprises 14 residues. The CDR3 is CATSRDQGLGGYTF. DNA for the CDR3: TGTGCCACCAGCAGAGATCAGGGTTTGGGTGGCTACACCTTC.

V and J are TRBV7-9 and TRBJ2-1; 7 nucleotides agree with TRBD1. From germline, CDR1 is SEHNR and CDR2 FQNEAQ (reference sequence). The V and J ends lost 8 bases and 4 bases, in that order; junction bases with no gene match: 8. This CDR3 region has 14 residues. CDR3 region: CASQTGYIYNEQFF. Written as DNA, the CDR3 is TGTGCCAGCCAGACAGGGTACATTTACAATGAGCAGTTCTTC.